This is a list of T cell receptor beta chains from one sample in a study of relationships among human T cell subsets. TCRdb recomputed calls from the multiplex PCR reads with MiXCR, one row per CDR3 protein. The table includes about 2,800 distinct CDR3 sequences, around four fifths detected once. The sequencing input was total T cells sorted from blood. These receptors originate from a man aged 40-49 years in good health. The CDR3 runs from the conserved cysteine through the conserved F or W. A D gene is named only where the DNA matches it firmly. Clone size is stated in some rows and not others, as once, few, many or a class when expanded.

j_gene	d_gene	v_gene	abundance	CDR3aa	CDR3nt
TRBJ2-1	TRBD1	TRBV11-2	NA	CASSPGDRYNEQFF	TGTGCCAGCAGCCCAGGGGACAGATACAATGAGCAGTTCTTC
TRBJ1-1	TRBD1	TRBV11-2	NA	CASSLPRTGPEAFF	TGTGCCAGCAGCTTACCCCGGACAGGGCCTGAAGCTTTCTTT
TRBJ2-5	NA	TRBV11-2	few	CASSLGFGEETQYF	TGTGCCAGCAGCTTAGGGTTTGGGGAAGAGACCCAGTACTTC
TRBJ1-2	NA	TRBV7-9	NA	CASSLASPRQNYGYTF	TGTGCCAGCAGCTTAGCGTCGCCCAGACAAAACTATGGCTACACCTTC
TRBJ2-1	NA	TRBV29-1	NA	CSVERRDNEQFF	TGCAGCGTTGAAAGGAGGGACAATGAGCAGTTCTTC
TRBJ1-3	NA	TRBV11-3	once	CASLGGRGKAGNTIYF	TGTGCCAGCTTGGGGGGACGGGGGAAGGCTGGAAACACCATATATTTT
TRBJ1-5	TRBD1	TRBV12-3/TRBV12-4	NA	CASSLAGQQVNSNQPQHF	TGTGCCAGCAGTCTGGCGGGACAGCAAGTCAATAGCAATCAGCCCCAGCATTTT
TRBJ2-5	TRBD2	TRBV11-2	NA	CASSRGAGVRETQYF	TGTGCCAGCAGTAGAGGAGCGGGAGTTCGGGAGACCCAGTACTTC
TRBJ1-6	NA	TRBV13	once	CASTSSWDNSPLHF	TGTGCCAGCACCTCGTCGTGGGATAATTCACCCCTCCACTTT
TRBJ2-7	TRBD1	TRBV2	NA	CASTEQTGGNYEQYF	TGTGCCAGCACTGAACAGACAGGGGGAAACTACGAGCAGTACTTC
TRBJ2-1	NA	TRBV5-1	NA	CASSSTGYNEQFF	TGCGCCAGCAGCTCCACAGGGTACAATGAGCAGTTCTTC
TRBJ2-2	NA	TRBV19	NA	CASSSPYANTGELFF	TGTGCCAGTAGTAGCCCGTACGCGAACACCGGGGAGCTGTTTTTT
TRBJ2-5	TRBD2	TRBV7-9	NA	CASSGDYEAQYF	TGTGCCAGCAGCGGGGACTACGAGGCCCAGTACTTC
TRBJ2-5	NA	TRBV10-3	NA	CAISEAKETQYF	TGTGCCATCAGTGAGGCCAAAGAGACCCAGTACTTC
TRBJ1-2	NA	TRBV11-1	NA	CASSTDGGRGYGYTF	TGTGCCAGCAGCACAGACGGAGGACGGGGATATGGCTACACCTTC
TRBJ2-7	TRBD2	TRBV5-1	NA	CASSLGLADLYEQYF	TGCGCCAGCAGCTTGGGACTAGCGGACCTCTACGAGCAGTACTTC
TRBJ2-1	TRBD2	TRBV5-6	NA	CASEGDTRGGSDEQFF	TGTGCCAGCGAGGGGGATACGCGGGGGGGATCCGATGAGCAGTTCTTC
TRBJ2-7	NA	TRBV11-2	few	CASSFGTTVDEQYF	TGTGCCAGCAGCTTCGGGACCACCGTCGACGAGCAGTACTTC
TRBJ2-5	NA	TRBV11-2	NA	CASSSLGTQYF	TGTGCCAGCAGCTCCCTCGGGACCCAGTACTTC
TRBJ2-3	TRBD1	TRBV11-2	NA	CASSKRTGGADTQYF	TGTGCCAGCAGCAAACGTACAGGGGGCGCAGATACGCAGTATTTT
TRBJ2-6	NA	TRBV20-1	NA	CSARDRAGANVLTF	TGCAGTGCTAGAGATCGGGCGGGGGCCAACGTCCTGACTTTC
TRBJ2-1	TRBD2	TRBV4-2	once	CASSHYPPGLAGNEQFF	TGTGCCAGCAGCCACTATCCGCCGGGACTAGCGGGCAATGAGCAGTTCTTC
TRBJ1-5	NA	TRBV4-1	NA	CASSLLFSVTSREPQHF	TGCGCCAGCAGCCTTCTCTTCTCGGTAACATCGAGGGAGCCCCAGCATTTT
TRBJ2-1	NA	TRBV14	NA	CASSQEKGSSYNEQFF	TGTGCCAGCAGCCAAGAAAAGGGATCCTCCTACAATGAGCAGTTCTTC
TRBJ1-2	NA	TRBV6-5	few	CASSSRVFGYGYTF	TGTGCCAGCAGTTCCAGGGTTTTTGGCTATGGCTACACCTTC
TRBJ2-3	NA	TRBV11-1	NA	CASSLRRGADTQYF	TGTGCCAGCAGCTTACGGCGGGGCGCAGATACGCAGTATTTT
TRBJ2-1	TRBD2	TRBV5-1	NA	CASSLGAGGSYNEQFF	TGCGCCAGCAGCTTGGGAGCGGGAGGCTCCTACAATGAGCAGTTCTTC
TRBJ2-1	NA	TRBV5-1	NA	CASSLVRSSYNEQFF	TGCGCCAGCAGCTTGGTTAGAAGCTCCTACAATGAGCAGTTCTTC
TRBJ2-3	NA	TRBV28	NA	CASSTAIPSTDTQYF	TGTGCCAGCAGTACCGCCATCCCAAGCACAGATACGCAGTATTTT
TRBJ2-7	TRBD1	TRBV11-3	NA	CASSSDRGHEQYF	TGTGCCAGCAGCTCTGACAGGGGACACGAGCAGTACTTC
TRBJ1-1	NA	TRBV18	NA	CASSVTHTEAFF	TGTGCCAGCTCAGTGACCCACACTGAAGCTTTCTTT
TRBJ1-1	NA	TRBV11-2	NA	CASSWRTVEAFF	TGTGCCAGCAGCTGGAGGACAGTTGAAGCTTTCTTT
TRBJ1-1	NA	TRBV4-1	NA	CASSQTEQNTEAFF	TGCGCCAGCAGCCAAACGGAACAGAACACTGAAGCTTTCTTT
TRBJ1-2	NA	TRBV29-1	NA	CSVSLRGKNYGYTF	TGCAGCGTTTCCCTCAGGGGAAAGAACTATGGCTACACCTTC
TRBJ2-7	TRBD1	TRBV11-2	NA	CASSLGDRKIEQYF	TGTGCCAGCAGCTTAGGGGACAGAAAAATCGAGCAGTACTTC
TRBJ2-1	NA	TRBV12-3/TRBV12-4	NA	CASSLRSGTYNEQFF	TGTGCCAGCAGTTTACGGTCAGGGACCTACAATGAGCAGTTCTTC
TRBJ2-7	NA	TRBV5-1	NA	CASSLEGREQYF	TGCGCCAGCAGCTTGGAGGGACGTGAGCAGTACTTC
TRBJ2-1	NA	TRBV7-2	NA	CASSANHNEQFF	TGTGCCAGCAGCGCGAACCATAATGAGCAGTTCTTC
TRBJ1-1	NA	TRBV28	NA	CASKFSISGEAFF	TGTGCCAGCAAGTTTAGTATCTCGGGTGAAGCTTTCTTT
TRBJ2-3	TRBD1	TRBV28	few	CASSLLWDRSTDTQYF	TGTGCCAGCAGTTTATTGTGGGACAGAAGCACAGATACGCAGTATTTT
TRBJ1-1	NA	TRBV7-9	NA	CASSLEGTVNTEAFF	TGTGCCAGCAGCTTAGAAGGGACGGTGAACACTGAAGCTTTCTTT
TRBJ1-2	NA	TRBV29-1	NA	CSVEDKGGYTF	TGCAGCGTTGAAGATAAAGGGGGCTACACCTTC
TRBJ1-2	NA	TRBV28	few	CASSFNFQTYGYTF	TGTGCCAGCAGTTTCAACTTTCAGACCTATGGCTACACCTTC
TRBJ2-7	TRBD1	TRBV30	NA	CAGGRQGSEQYF	TGTGCCGGAGGCAGACAGGGATCCGAGCAGTACTTC
TRBJ2-3	TRBD2	TRBV6-6	hyperexpanded	CASRLAGGTDTQYF	TGTGCCAGCAGATTAGCGGGGGGAACAGATACGCAGTATTTT